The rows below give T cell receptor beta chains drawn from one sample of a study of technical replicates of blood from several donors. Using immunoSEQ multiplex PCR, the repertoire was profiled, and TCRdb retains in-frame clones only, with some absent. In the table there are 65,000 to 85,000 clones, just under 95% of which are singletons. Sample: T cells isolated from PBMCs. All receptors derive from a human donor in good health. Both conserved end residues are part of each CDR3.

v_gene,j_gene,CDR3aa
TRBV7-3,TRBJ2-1,CASSSLAGGNNEQFF
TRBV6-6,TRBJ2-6,CASSYSKGAGANVLTF
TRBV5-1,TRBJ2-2,CASSLGDSTGELFF
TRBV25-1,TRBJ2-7,CASSPRGTETYEQYF
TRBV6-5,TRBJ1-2,CASSSEGLRYGYTF
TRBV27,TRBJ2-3,CASSLETVADFSTDTQYF
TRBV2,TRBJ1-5,CASSVRKSGKGSNQPQHF
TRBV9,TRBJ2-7,CASSVGVDRNEQYF
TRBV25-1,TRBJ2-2,CASSELGGNGELFF
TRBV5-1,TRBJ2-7,CASSLYSSAGSYEQYF
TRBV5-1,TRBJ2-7,CASSLVSGSYEQYF
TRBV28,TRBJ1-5,CASSFFDRRAQHF
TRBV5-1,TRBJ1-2,CASSNRQGVDYGYTF
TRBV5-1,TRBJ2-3,CASSLEGRGQGAPDTQYF
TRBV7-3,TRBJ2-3,CASYYGNSSTDTQYF
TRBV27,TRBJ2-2,CASSFRENTGELFF
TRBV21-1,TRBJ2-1,CASSNPGLAGALNNEQFF
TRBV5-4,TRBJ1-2,CASSLASGPYGYTF
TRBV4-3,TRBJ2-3,CASSQTPSGRVDTQYF
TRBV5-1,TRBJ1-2,CASSPRQGNYGYTF
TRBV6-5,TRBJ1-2,CASSSLNYGYTF
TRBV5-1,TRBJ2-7,CASSSGGAAYEQYF
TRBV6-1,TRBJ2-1,CASSEVAGPRTYNEQFF
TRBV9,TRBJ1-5,CASSETGGYQPQHF
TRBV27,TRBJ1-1,CASSLSGQGRFNTEAFF
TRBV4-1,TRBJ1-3,CASSQGTEGSGNTIYF
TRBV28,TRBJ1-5,CASSPTGAQPQHF
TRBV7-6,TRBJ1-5,CASSLTRGLQPQHF
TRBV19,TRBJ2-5,CASSMGIAGIQETQYF
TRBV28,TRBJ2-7,CASHSPYEQYF
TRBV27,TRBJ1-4,CASSFIGQGNEKLFF
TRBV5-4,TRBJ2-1,CASSLGLAGTYNEQFF
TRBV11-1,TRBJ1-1,CASSFQAGAEAFF
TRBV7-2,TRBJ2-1,CASSGTGQGGEQFF
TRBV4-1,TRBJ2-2,CASSAIDREIAGELFF
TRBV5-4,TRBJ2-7,CASSLFQGNYEQYF
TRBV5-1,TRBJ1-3,CASSLGDSPFSGNTIYF
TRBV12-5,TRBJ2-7,CASALGGTGPYEQYF
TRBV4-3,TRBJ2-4,CASSQQGTKNIQYF
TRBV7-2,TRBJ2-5,CASSLVRGFQETQYF
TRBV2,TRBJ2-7,CASSDGNDSPYYEQYF
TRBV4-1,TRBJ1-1,CASSQVNRVDRNTEAFF
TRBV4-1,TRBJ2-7,CASSQERLYEQYF
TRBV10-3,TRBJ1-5,CAIGGTGGYGQPQHF
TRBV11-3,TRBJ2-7,CASSHITVYEQYF
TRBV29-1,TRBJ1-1,CSVKGQAGSEAFF
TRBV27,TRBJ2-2,CASSSQGQNTGELFF
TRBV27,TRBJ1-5,CASRQGVQPQHF
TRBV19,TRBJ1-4,CASSQGPTNEKLFF
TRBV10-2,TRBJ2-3,CASNPSGRDTQYF
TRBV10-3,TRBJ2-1,CAISERTSSYNEQFF
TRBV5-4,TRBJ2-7,CASSWGGDYEQYF
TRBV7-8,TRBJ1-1,CASSPGVHTEAFF
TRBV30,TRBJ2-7,CAWTSGWAYEQYF